This entry lists 14 T cell receptor beta chains sequenced from one sample in a study of T cells after yellow fever vaccination. TCRdb re-called the 5' RACE reads through MiXCR, storing one row per CDR3 protein. The sample has about 360,000 distinct CDR3 sequences, under 7.5% seen once. Material: PBMCs, obtained 5 days after the yellow fever booster vaccination. The receptors were gathered from a man aged 30 to 39 who received the YFV17D yellow fever vaccine.

CDR3 in amino acids: CIGSGNTGELFF. CDR3 nucleotides: TGCATCGGCAGCGGGAACACCGGGGAGCTGTTTTTT. The chain couples TRBV29-1 to TRBJ2-2, with a possible D match to TRBD2 (5 bases). In germline, CDR1 is SQVTM, CDR2 ANQGSEA. The CDR3 runs 12 residues.

This clonotype has at least ten counts. The chain recombines TRBV12-3 or TRBV12-4 with TRBJ1-3, with a weak D call TRBD1 (6 bases). V was trimmed by 3 bases and J by 1 base, leaving 16 bases between them. The CDR3 contains 17 residues. CDR3 amino acids: CASSFWGGPSSGNTIYF. The CDR3 DNA reads TGTGCCAGCAGTTTTTGGGGGGGCCCCAGTTCTGGAAACACCATATATTTT.

This clonotype has more than one count but fewer than ten. This chain connects TRBV7-3 to TRBJ2-1; 9 bases map to TRBD1. The CDR3 has 15 residues. The V segment lost 2 bases and the J segment 7 bases; nucleotides outside the gene matches: 6. Germline CDR1 is SGHTA and CDR2 is FQGTGA. The CDR3 coding sequence is TGTGCCAGCAGCTTAGGAACAGGGGGCGAGAATGAGCAGTTCTTC. Amino acids: CASSLGTGGENEQFF.

This chain connects TRBV5-1 to TRBJ2-3; D is uncertain. The CDR3 is 11 residues long. Germline V gives CDR1 SGHRS, CDR2 YFSETQ. V lost 3 bases and J lost 6, with 5 bases in between. CDR3 nucleotides: TGCGCCAGCAGCTCAATCGATACGCAGTATTTT. Its translation: CASSSIDTQYF.

This clonotype has more than one count but fewer than ten. The gene calls are TRBV18 and TRBJ1-2, with D possibly matching TRBD1 (5 bases). Trimming removed 3 bases from V and 0 bases from J, with 14 bases in between. Germline-derived CDR1 and CDR2 are KGHSH and LQKENI. This CDR3 has 16 residues. The CDR3, as DNA: TGTGCCAGCTCACCCGACGCAACGGGGCCTAACTATGGCTACACCTTC. Its translation: CASSPDATGPNYGYTF.

This clonotype was seen at least ten times. V and J are TRBV12-3 or TRBV12-4 and TRBJ1-3, with D perhaps matching TRBD1 (5 bases). Trimming shortened V by 6 bases and J by 2 bases, and 14 bases separated the two germline ends. CDR3 length: 15 residues. The CDR3 reads CASRDEGTPGNTIYF. CDR3 bases: TGTGCCAGCAGGGATGAAGGGACGCCTGGAAACACCATATATTTT.

In its sample, this clonotype was seen many times. V is TRBV29-1 and J is TRBJ2-7, with 8 positions matching TRBD2. Trimming took 4 bases from V and 4 from J; bases not matched to a gene: 12. In germline, CDR1 is SQVTM, CDR2 ANQGSEA. The CDR3 extends over 15 amino acids. The CDR3 coding sequence is TGCAGCGTTGCAGGAGGAGCGGGGGATACGTACGAGCAGTACTTC. Translated: CSVAGGAGDTYEQYF.

The chain joins TRBV11-2 to TRBJ2-5; 9 positions agree with TRBD2. The V and J ends lost 10 bases and 4 bases, in that order; junction bases with no gene match: 13. This CDR3 has 15 residues. Germline V CDR1 and CDR2: SGHAT, FQNNGV. CDR3 nucleotide sequence: TGTGCCACCCTCAATAGCGGGAGCGGTGCAGAGACCCAGTACTTC. This encodes CATLNSGSGAETQYF.

The chain joins TRBV4-3 to TRBJ2-7; 7 bases agree with TRBD2. Germline trimming cut 0 bases from V and 9 bases from J; bases unmatched to any gene: 11. The CDR3 sequence is 15 residues long. In germline, CDR1 is LGHNA, CDR2 YSLEER. CDR3 protein: CASSQDLSSGWGQYF. CDR3 bases: TGCGCCAGCAGCCAAGATCTTTCTAGCGGCTGGGGGCAGTACTTC.

This clonotype was detected ten times or more. The chain has TRBV5-1 and TRBJ1-4; 7 bases line up with TRBD1. The CDR3 consists of 15 residues. With 4 bases clipped from V and 4 bases from J, the junction kept 7 bases outside the gene matches. Looked up from germline, CDR1 is SGHRS and CDR2 is YFSETQ. Here the CDR3 reads CASSPQGSGNEKLFF. The CDR3 DNA sequence: TGCGCCAGCAGCCCACAGGGGAGTGGTAATGAAAAACTGTTTTTT.

The V call is TRBV7-9, the J call TRBJ1-5, with TRBD1 as a possible D gene (5 bases). CDR1 is SEHNR and CDR2 is FQNEAQ in the germline V gene (reference sequence). Trimming cost V 5 bases and J 4 bases, with 15 bases left between them. The CDR3 sequence is 15 residues long. CDR3 in amino acids: CASSLEGQYNQPQHF. The CDR3 bases are TGTGCCAGCAGCCTTGAGGGGCAGTATAATCAGCCCCAGCATTTT.

This clonotype has only a few counts. This chain uses TRBV28 with TRBJ1-2; D call uncertain. Germline CDR1 and CDR2: MDHEN and SYDVKM. The CDR3 has 13 amino acids. V shed 6 bases and J shed 0 bases, with 8 bases lying between them. The CDR3 sequence: CASSNKPNYGYTF. The CDR3, as DNA: TGTGCCAGCAGCAACAAGCCTAACTATGGCTACACCTTC.

This clonotype was counted a few times. The J gene is TRBJ2-3, the V gene TRBV5-4, with D perhaps TRBD2 (6 bases). This CDR3 spans 15 amino acids. V dropped 5 bases and J dropped 3 bases, with 16 bases sitting between them. From germline, CDR1 is SGHNT and CDR2 YYREEE (reference sequence). This CDR3 is CASRGGPGKTDTQYF. The CDR3 region has the DNA TGTGCCAGCAGAGGAGGGCCGGGGAAGACAGATACGCAGTATTTT. Based on the CDR3 plus reference TRBV5-4 and TRBJ2-3, the full variable domain is ETGVTQSPTHLIKTRGQQVTLRCSSQSGHNTVSWYQQALGQGPQFIFQYYREEENGRGNFPPRFSGLQFPNYSSELNVNALELDDSALYLCASRGGPGKTDTQYFGPGTRLTVL.

CDR3 nucleotides: TGCGCCAGCAGTACCGGGACAGGGGTGTACGAGCAGTACTTC. Residues: CASSTGTGVYEQYF. The chain couples TRBV10-1 to TRBJ2-7; TRBD1 aligns across 10 bases. The germline CDR1 and CDR2 sequences are WNHNN and SYGVQD (reference sequence). J lost 4 bases, V lost 5 bases, and 5 bases had no gene match. The CDR3 length is 14 residues.